The 28 T cell receptor beta chains below come from one sample, sequenced in a study of CD8+ T cells in alopecia areata. The authors extracted RNA and reverse transcribed it into cDNA as the sequencing template. This table comes from immunoSEQ multiplex PCR, and its TCRdb copy is limited to in-frame clones, with some not included. Of roughly 190,000 clones in the sample, roughly three fifths were seen once. Treatment in this sample: oral pan-JAK inhibitor, 5-10 mg twice daily. Sequencing was performed on CD4+ T cells sorted from blood, taken around week 50, from a patient treated with tofacitinib. These receptors all come from a human donor with alopecia areata.

A word on this clone: Just one base apart from a much larger clone, this may be a read error. This sequence joins TRBV5-6 and TRBJ1-6; D ambiguous. Germline CDR1 reads SGHDT; CDR2 reads YYEEEE. V lost 1 base and J 6 bases, leaving 2 bases between the germline ends. The CDR3 has 12 residues. The CDR3 DNA sequence: TGTGCCAGCAGCTTGAGTAATTCACCCCTCCACTTT. It translates to CASSLSNSPLHF.

This chain uses TRBV2 with TRBJ1-2; D call uncertain. The germline gives CDR1 SNHLY, CDR2 FYNNEI. Trimming left V 4 bases short and J 2 bases short, with 8 bases between. The CDR3 is 13 amino acids. CDR3 amino acids: CASSADGNYGYTF. DNA for the CDR3: TGTGCCAGCAGTGCCGACGGAAACTATGGCTACACCTTC. Full variable domain (missing parts from reference TRBV2 and TRBJ1-2): EPEVTQTPSHQVTQMGQEVILRCVPISNHLYFYWYRQILGQKVEFLVSFYNNEISEKSEIFDDQFSVERPDGSNFTLKIRSTKLEDSAMYFCASSADGNYGYTFGSGTRLTVV.

A few counts support this clone. The chain couples TRBV15 to TRBJ2-7, with a weak D call TRBD2 (5 bases). V was shortened by 5 bases and J by 4 bases, with 12 bases between the two germline ends. This CDR3 spans 13 amino acids. Per the germline V gene, CDR1 is LNHNV and CDR2 is YYDKDF (reference sequence). CDR3 in amino acids: CATSEGPEYEQYF. The CDR3 DNA reads as TGTGCCACCAGCGAGGGCCCTGAATACGAGCAGTACTTC.

The chain combines TRBV7-2 with TRBJ2-7, with 7 bases aligning to TRBD2. This CDR3 contains 13 residues. Trimming cost V 5 bases and J 6 bases; bases outside gene matches: 7. Germline assignment: CDR1 SGHTA and CDR2 FQGNSA. The CDR3: CASSTSVGIEQYF. In DNA form, the CDR3 reads TGTGCCAGCAGCACTAGCGTCGGGATCGAGCAGTACTTC.

The chain combines TRBV10-3 with TRBJ2-1; 10 nucleotides agree with TRBD2. Germline lookup yields CDR1 ENHRY and CDR2 SYGVKD. This CDR3 is 15 amino acids long. With V trimmed by 3 bases and J by 6 bases, 5 bases remained unmatched. CDR3 sequence reads: CAISDIAGGRNEQFF. The CDR3 bases are TGTGCCATCAGTGATATAGCGGGGGGACGCAATGAGCAGTTCTTC.

The rearrangement uses TRBV5-6 and TRBJ1-1, with 7 bases aligning to TRBD1. CDR3 size: 14 residues. The V and J ends lost 3 bases and 3 bases, in that order; junction bases with no gene match: 5. Germline CDR1 is SGHDT and CDR2 is YYEEEE. The CDR3, as DNA: TGTGCCAGCAGCTACCCAGGGGGGGACACTGAAGCTTTCTTT. It encodes CASSYPGGDTEAFF.

The chain recombines TRBV19 with TRBJ1-1, with a tentative D call TRBD1 (5 bases). Germline values: CDR1 LNHDA, CDR2 SQIVND (reference sequence). The CDR3 spans 13 residues. V lost 5 bases to trimming and J lost 1 base, with 8 bases between them. The chain's CDR3 is CASSLGQNTEAFF. The DNA for the CDR3 is TGTGCCAGTAGTCTCGGACAGAACACTGAAGCTTTCTTT. The whole variable domain, remainder taken from reference TRBV19 and TRBJ1-1, is DGGITQSPKYLFRKEGQNVTLSCEQNLNHDAMYWYRQDPGQGLRLIYYSQIVNDFQKGDIAEGYSVSREKKESFPLTVTSAQKNPTAFYLCASSLGQNTEAFFGQGTRLTVV.

The chain links TRBV30 to TRBJ2-3, with D possibly being TRBD1 (6 bases). The CDR3 totals 14 residues. CDR1 and CDR2 from the germline V gene are GTSNPN and SVGIG (reference sequence). Trimming cost V 3 bases and J 6 bases, with 16 bases left between them. CDR3 nucleotides: TGTGCCTGGAGACAGGGCTCGGGTTTTGATACGCAGTATTTT. This encodes CAWRQGSGFDTQYF.

This clone came up once. The gene calls are TRBV25-1 and TRBJ1-1, with TRBD1 identical over 8 bases. The V and J ends lost 6 bases and 3 bases, in that order; junction bases with no gene match: 6. The CDR3 sequence is 14 residues long. From germline, CDR1 is MGHDK and CDR2 SYGVNS. The CDR3 bases are TGTGCCAGCAGCCGACAGGGGAGGGACACTGAAGCTTTCTTT. This gives the protein CASSRQGRDTEAFF. Combining the CDR3 with reference TRBV25-1 and TRBJ1-1 gives the whole variable domain EADIYQTPRYLVIGTGKKITLECSQTMGHDKMYWYQQDPGMELHLIHYSYGVNSTEKGDLSSESTVSRIRTEHFPLTLESARPSHTSQYLCASSRQGRDTEAFFGQGTRLTVV.

This clone has just a few counts. This chain connects TRBV27 to TRBJ1-2; weak D call: TRBD1 (5 bases). The CDR3 is made up of 13 amino acids. With 5 bases removed from V and 6 bases from J, the gap between germline ends came to 13 bases. The V gene's germline CDR1 is MNHEY and CDR2 SMNVEV (reference sequence). This chain's CDR3 is CASSRWDENGYTF. The DNA of the CDR3 is TGTGCCAGCAGTAGATGGGACGAGAATGGCTACACCTTC.

Notes on this clone: A read error may account for a junction end that differs from germline. V is TRBV2 and J is TRBJ2-5; 9 positions match TRBD1. The CDR3 length is 15 residues. Germline V gene lookup returns CDR1 SNHLY and CDR2 FYNNEI. CDR3: CASSEAGTGIETQYF. In DNA form, the CDR3 reads TGTGCCAGCAGCGAAGCGGGGACAGGGATAGAGACCCAGTACTTC.

The V and J genes are TRBV11-2 and TRBJ1-4, with D possibly being TRBD1 (5 bases). CDR1 SGHAT and CDR2 FQNNGV come from the germline V gene. V was cut by 8 bases and J by 5 bases, with 15 bases left in between. CDR3 length: 14 residues. CDR3 sequence reads: CASGDSTPNEKLFF. The CDR3, as DNA: TGTGCCAGCGGCGACAGCACCCCCAATGAAAAACTGTTTTTT.

This clone was observed a handful of times. V and J are TRBV27 and TRBJ1-5, with D uncertain. Looked up from germline, CDR1 is MNHEY and CDR2 is SMNVEV (reference sequence). The CDR3 consists of 17 residues. The V gene lost 4 bases and the J gene lost 11 bases, with 27 bases spanning the gap. The DNA for the CDR3 is TGTGCCAGCAGTTCACATAGGCAGCCCGACATGCGGGAGGCCCAGCATTTT. Translating gives CASSSHRQPDMREAQHF.

This clone was seen a few times. The gene calls are TRBV29-1 and TRBJ2-2; D is possibly TRBD2 (6 bases). Germline lookup yields CDR1 SQVTM and CDR2 ANQGSEA. Trimming cost V 2 bases and J 4 bases, with 14 bases left between them. There are 15 residues in the CDR3. CDR3 bases: TGCAGCGTTGAACAGGCCGGGACTGGCACCGGGGAGCTGTTTTTT. Its translation is CSVEQAGTGTGELFF.

The chain combines TRBV27 with TRBJ1-1; D is possibly TRBD1 (5 bases). This CDR3 has 14 residues. Per germline, CDR1 MNHEY and CDR2 SMNVEV (reference sequence). Trimming took 8 bases from V and 3 from J, leaving 16 bases between them. The CDR3 is CASSPRGPDTEAFF. The CDR3 DNA follows: TGTGCCAGCTCCCCGAGGGGTCCTGACACTGAAGCTTTCTTT.

This clone was counted between two and nine times. V and J are TRBV6-1 and TRBJ2-3, with TRBD1 matching 7 bases. CDR1 and CDR2 (germline): MNHNS, SASEGT. V lost 10 bases, J lost 1 base, and 2 bases stayed unmatched. The CDR3 sequence is 12 residues long. For the CDR3, the DNA is TGTGCCATCGGACAGGGCACAGATACGCAGTATTTT. It codes for CAIGQGTDTQYF.

V is TRBV2 and J is TRBJ2-4; D is unclear. The CDR3 is made up of 13 amino acids. Germline V gene data show CDR1 as SNHLY and CDR2 as FYNNEI. V dropped 7 bases and J dropped 9 bases, with 16 bases sitting between them. The CDR3 is CASKGGEGGIQYF. The DNA for the CDR3 is TGTGCCAGCAAGGGCGGTGAAGGTGGCATTCAGTACTTC.

The chain combines TRBV4-3 with TRBJ2-7, with 7 nucleotides matching TRBD2. Germline assignment: CDR1 LGHNA and CDR2 YSLEER. The V gene end was trimmed by 2 bases and the J gene end by 4 bases; junction bases not matched to a gene: 5. The CDR3 loop spans 14 amino acids. As DNA, the CDR3 is TGCGCCAGCAGCCAACAGGGAGGGAGTTACGAGCAGTACTTC. Amino acids: CASSQQGGSYEQYF.

There are a few counts of this clone. As DNA, the CDR3 is TGCAGCGCAGCAGGGGGCGGAGATCAGCCCCAGCATTTT. Amino acid sequence: CSAAGGGDQPQHF. The chain joins TRBV29-1 to TRBJ1-5; 8 bases fit TRBD1. This CDR3 has 13 residues. Trimming at V came to 7 bases and at J to 5 bases, leaving 7 bases not matched to a gene. Germline CDR1 is SQVTM and CDR2 is ANQGSEA. Complete variable domain (other parts from reference TRBV29-1 and TRBJ1-5): SAVISQKPSRDICQRGTSLTIQCQVDSQVTMMFWYRQQPGQSLTLIATANQGSEATYESGFVIDKFPISRPNLTFSTLTVSNMSPEDSSIYLCSAAGGGDQPQHFGDGTRLSIL.

The chain combines TRBV2 with TRBJ2-5; D is ambiguous. This CDR3 spans 12 amino acids. Germline loops: CDR1 SNHLY, CDR2 FYNNEI. The germline V and J ends were trimmed by 6 bases and 5 bases, with 10 bases remaining between them. In nucleotides, the CDR3 is TGTGCCAGCAGGCCTGGACGGGAGACCCAGTACTTC. Protein: CASRPGRETQYF.

This rearrangement joins TRBV7-2 to TRBJ1-6, with D maybe TRBD1 (5 bases). Between the trimmed V and J ends, which lost 7 bases and 9 bases, there was a span of 19 bases. In germline, CDR1 is SGHTA, CDR2 FQGNSA. The CDR3 has 15 amino acids. CDR3 amino acids: CASTTTDGGSSPLHF. As DNA, the CDR3 is TGTGCCAGCACCACTACGGACGGGGGGAGTTCACCCCTCCACTTT.

The rearrangement joins TRBV18 to TRBJ2-7, with 11 bases matching TRBD2. Per germline, CDR1 KGHSH and CDR2 LQKENI. V gave up 3 bases and J gave up 3 bases; unmatched junction bases: 7. The CDR3 has 16 residues. The CDR3 sequence is CASSPPLAGGNYEQYF. The CDR3 coding sequence is TGTGCCAGCTCACCGCCCCTAGCGGGGGGAAACTACGAGCAGTACTTC. The entire variable domain, with the rest obtained from reference TRBV18 and TRBJ2-7, is as follows: NAGVMQNPRHLVRRRGQEARLRCSPMKGHSHVYWYRQLPEEGLKFMVYLQKENIIDESGMPKERFSAEFPKEGPSILRIQQVVRGDSAAYFCASSPPLAGGNYEQYFGPGTRLTVT.

The chain is built from TRBV15 and TRBJ1-5, with D perhaps matching TRBD1 (6 bases). The CDR3 covers 16 residues. From germline, CDR1 is LNHNV and CDR2 YYDKDF (reference sequence). Between the trimmed V and J ends, which lost 4 bases and 1 base, there was a span of 14 bases. The CDR3 loop reads CATSTDPGVSNQPQHF. CDR3 DNA sequence: TGTGCCACCAGCACAGACCCAGGGGTGAGCAATCAGCCCCAGCATTTT. The full variable domain, in which reference TRBV15 and TRBJ1-5 provide the parts outside the CDR3, is DAMVIQNPRYQVTQFGKPVTLSCSQTLNHNVMYWYQQKSSQAPKLLFHYYDKDFNNEADTPDNFQSRRPNTSFCFLDIRSPGLGDTAMYLCATSTDPGVSNQPQHFGDGTRLSIL.

The chain combines TRBV20-1 with TRBJ2-7; D possibly corresponds to TRBD1 (6 bases). Germline V gives CDR1 DFQATT, CDR2 SNEGSKA (reference sequence). This CDR3 region has 11 residues. Trimming left V 6 bases short and J 4 bases short, with 10 bases between. CDR3 nucleotide sequence: TGCAGTGCCCAGACAGGTTACGAGCAGTACTTC. Translated, it gives CSAQTGYEQYF.

The rearrangement uses TRBV5-4 and TRBJ1-2, with 7 bases lining up with TRBD1. Trimming at V came to 4 bases and at J to 0 bases, leaving 3 bases not matched to a gene. Germline V gives CDR1 SGHNT, CDR2 YYREEE (reference sequence). The CDR3 loop spans 14 amino acids. CDR3 loop: CASSPGQTNYGYTF. The DNA of the CDR3 is TGTGCCAGCAGCCCGGGACAGACTAACTATGGCTACACCTTC.

As to this clone: Other DNA sequences in this specimen translate into the identical CDR3. The rearrangement uses TRBV29-1 and TRBJ1-2; TRBD1 is a possible D gene (5 bases). The CDR3 is 12 residues long. The V gene lost 4 bases and the J gene lost 4 bases, with 10 bases spanning the gap. Germline V gene data show CDR1 as SQVTM and CDR2 as ANQGSEA. The CDR3 nucleotides are TGCAGCGTTGGTGGACAAGTCTATGGCTACACCTTC. Translation gives CSVGGQVYGYTF.

The chain recombines TRBV2 with TRBJ2-3, with TRBD2 identical over 13 bases. With V trimmed by 4 bases and J by 6 bases, 1 base remained unmatched. Germline V gene sequence: CDR1 SNHLY, CDR2 FYNNEI. The CDR3 consists of 14 residues. The CDR3 protein is CASSGLAGGDTQYF. The CDR3 DNA is TGTGCCAGCAGTGGACTAGCGGGGGGCGATACGCAGTATTTT.

The gene calls are TRBV10-3 and TRBJ1-3; 9 bases fit TRBD1. J was trimmed by 1 base and V by 4 bases; bases with no gene match: 5. CDR1 and CDR2 (germline): ENHRY, SYGVKD. The CDR3 has 16 residues. CDR3 sequence: CAISVGQGVSGNTIYF. In DNA form, the CDR3 reads TGTGCCATCAGTGTGGGACAGGGAGTGTCTGGAAACACCATATATTTT.